The present T cell receptor beta chain was sequenced within a study of early T cells in non-severe SARS-CoV-2 infection. Notes on the study in general: Private and CD4 specificities were missed by VDJdb matching, skewed to anti-spike CD8.

The CDR3 spans 15 residues. Losses at the gene ends were 2 bases for V and 4 bases for J; bases not matched to a gene: 10. Per germline, CDR1 SQVTM and CDR2 ANQGSEA. TCRdb used MiXCR to reprocess the 5' RACE reads, holding one entry per CDR3 protein. The sample yields approximately 79,000 distinct CDR3 sequences, roughly 13% seen once. This clonotype appeared a few times. Its antigen is still unknown. This chain joins TRBV29-1 and TRBJ1-1, with 7 bases lining up with TRBD1. Sequencing input: whole blood. This clonotype was obtained from an adult who was a healthcare worker with PCR-confirmed SARS-CoV-2 infection or an uninfected control (not recorded which). In nucleotides, the CDR3 is TGCAGCGTTGAATGGGCAGGGGGAATGAGCACTGAAGCTTTCTTT. Encoded protein: CSVEWAGGMSTEAFF. Full variable domain (outside the CDR3, taken from reference TRBV29-1 and TRBJ1-1): SAVISQKPSRDICQRGTSLTIQCQVDSQVTMMFWYRQQPGQSLTLIATANQGSEATYESGFVIDKFPISRPNLTFSTLTVSNMSPEDSSIYLCSVEWAGGMSTEAFFGQGTRLTVV.